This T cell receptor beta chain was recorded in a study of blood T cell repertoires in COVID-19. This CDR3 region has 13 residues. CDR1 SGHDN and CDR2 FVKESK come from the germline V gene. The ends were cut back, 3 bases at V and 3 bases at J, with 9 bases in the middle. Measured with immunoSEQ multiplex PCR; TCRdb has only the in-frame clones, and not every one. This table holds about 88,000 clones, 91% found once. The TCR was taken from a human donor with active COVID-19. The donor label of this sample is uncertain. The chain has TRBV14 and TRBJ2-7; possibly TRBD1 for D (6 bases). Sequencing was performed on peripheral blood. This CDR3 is CASSHGQYYEQYF. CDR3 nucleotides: TGTGCCAGCAGCCACGGACAGTACTACGAGCAGTACTTC.